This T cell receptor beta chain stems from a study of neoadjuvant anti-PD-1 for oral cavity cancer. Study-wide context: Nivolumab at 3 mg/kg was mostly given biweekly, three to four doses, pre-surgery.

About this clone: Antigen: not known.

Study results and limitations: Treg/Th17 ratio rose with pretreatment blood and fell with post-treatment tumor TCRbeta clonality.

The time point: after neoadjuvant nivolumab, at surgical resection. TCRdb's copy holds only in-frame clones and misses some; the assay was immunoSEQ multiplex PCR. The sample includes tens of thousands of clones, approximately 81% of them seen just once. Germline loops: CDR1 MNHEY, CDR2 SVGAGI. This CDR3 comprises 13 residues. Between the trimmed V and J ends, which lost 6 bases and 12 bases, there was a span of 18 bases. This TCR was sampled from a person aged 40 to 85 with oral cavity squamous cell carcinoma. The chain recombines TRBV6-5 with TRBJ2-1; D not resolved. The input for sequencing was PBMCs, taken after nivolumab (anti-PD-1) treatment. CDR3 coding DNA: TGTGCCAGCAGCCCTTCCCTAGGGCGAGTGCAGTTCTTC. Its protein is CASSPSLGRVQFF.